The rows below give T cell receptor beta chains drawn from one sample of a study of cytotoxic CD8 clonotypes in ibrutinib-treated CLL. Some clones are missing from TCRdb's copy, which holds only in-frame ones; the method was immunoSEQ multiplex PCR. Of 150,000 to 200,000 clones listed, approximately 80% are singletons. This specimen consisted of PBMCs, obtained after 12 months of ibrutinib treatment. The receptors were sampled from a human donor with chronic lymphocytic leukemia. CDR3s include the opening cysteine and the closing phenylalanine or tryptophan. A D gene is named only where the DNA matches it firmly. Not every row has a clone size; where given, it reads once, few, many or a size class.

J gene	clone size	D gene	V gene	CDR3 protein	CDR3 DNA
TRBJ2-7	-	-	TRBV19	CASSMGGYEQYF	TGTGCCAGTAGTATGGGGGGCTACGAGCAGTACTTC
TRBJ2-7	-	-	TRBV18	CASSGRDMGQYF	TGTGCCAGCTCTGGACGGGATATGGGGCAGTACTTC
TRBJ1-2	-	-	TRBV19	CASSAPGSARYGYTF	TGTGCCAGTAGTGCCCCAGGGAGTGCTCGCTATGGCTACACCTTC
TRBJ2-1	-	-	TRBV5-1	CASSVIPGDNEQFF	TGCGCCAGCAGCGTGATACCCGGTGATAATGAGCAGTTCTTC
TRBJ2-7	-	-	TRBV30	CAWSKGREQYF	TGTGCCTGGAGTAAAGGGCGCGAGCAGTACTTC
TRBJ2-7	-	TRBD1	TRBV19	CASRITGTGLYEQYF	TGTGCCAGTAGAATTACCGGGACAGGTCTTTACGAGCAGTACTTC
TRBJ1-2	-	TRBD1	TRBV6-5	CASSPGQRYGYTF	TGTGCCAGCAGCCCGGGACAGCGCTATGGCTACACCTTC
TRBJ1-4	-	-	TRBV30	CAWSATGKNEKLFF	TGTGCCTGGAGTGCGACGGGGAAGAATGAAAAACTGTTTTTT
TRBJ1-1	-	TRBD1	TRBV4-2	CASSQPQGVGTEAFF	TGTGCCAGCAGCCAACCCCAGGGGGTTGGCACTGAAGCTTTCTTT
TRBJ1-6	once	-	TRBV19	CASSIVRGNSPLHF	TGTGCCAGTAGTATAGTTCGGGGGAATTCACCCCTCCACTTT
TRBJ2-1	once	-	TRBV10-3	CAIRGEGENEQFF	TGTGCCATCAGGGGTGAGGGCGAGAATGAGCAGTTCTTC
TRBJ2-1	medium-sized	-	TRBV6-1	CASKRVSYNEQFF	TGTGCCAGCAAGCGGGTATCCTACAATGAGCAGTTCTTC
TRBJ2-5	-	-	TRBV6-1	CASCEGGLQETQYF	TGTGCCAGCTGTGAAGGGGGACTCCAAGAGACCCAGTACTTC
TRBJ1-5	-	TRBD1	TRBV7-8	CASSDQRPQGAQPQHF	TGTGCCAGCAGCGACCAGCGACCTCAGGGGGCTCAGCCCCAGCATTTT
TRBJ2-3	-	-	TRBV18	CASSPPTGGGPDTQYF	TGTGCCAGCTCCCCGCCGACAGGAGGAGGTCCAGATACGCAGTATTTT
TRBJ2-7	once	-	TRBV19	CASSILAGREQYF	TGTGCCAGTAGTATATTGGCAGGGCGCGAGCAGTACTTC